This T cell receptor (beta chain) was identified during a study of PD-1 blockade in classical Hodgkin lymphoma. The study's findings and limits: CD4+ TCR diversity, unlike CD8+, rose significantly by C4D1. Diversity similar to that of newly diagnosed patients was seen at baseline in complete responders. Patients were excluded if nivolumab began under 1 year after ASCT (the autologous transplant). Newly diagnosed patients reportedly had lower baseline TCR diversity than healthy donors.

Only in-frame clones appear in the TCRdb table, and some are missing; sequencing was by immunoSEQ multiplex PCR. Among tens of thousands of clones, around 74% were seen once, and the ten largest hold about an eighth. The time point here: cycle 4 day 1 (C4D1), after more than five weeks of nivolumab. Every one of the patients relapsed after autologous stem cell transplantation (brentuximab vedotin exposure was variable). This clone was detected ten times or more. The antigen is undetermined. The specimen comprised peripheral blood mononuclear cells (PBMCs), sampled before the fourth cycle of nivolumab. The receptor comes from a human donor with classical Hodgkin lymphoma.

The CDR3: CASAPARVGYGYTF. CDR3 in DNA: TGTGCCAGCGCCCCTGCCCGGGTGGGCTATGGCTACACCTTC. The V call is TRBV28, the J call TRBJ1-2; unclear D gene. Germline lookup yields CDR1 MDHEN and CDR2 SYDVKM. Trimming removed 8 bases at V and 4 bases at J, with 17 bases between. The CDR3 is 14 residues long.